A single sample gave rise to the 8 T cell receptor beta chains below, sequenced in a study of tumour-infiltrating T cells in Burkitt lymphoma. The table came from immunoSEQ multiplex PCR; TCRdb's copy has only in-frame clones and leaves some out. The sample lists 6,000 to 8,500 clones; over 65% were seen once. What was sequenced was tumor tissue. These receptors were obtained from a human donor with diffuse large B-cell lymphoma.

This clone occurred once. The limits of the CDR3 on the DNA are not certain, so only TCRdb's listed CDR3 is given. The rearrangement joins TRBV5-4 to TRBJ1-4; the table's D call of TRBD1 was not tested on the DNA. Germline V gene data show CDR1 as SGHNT and CDR2 as YYREEE (reference sequence). The CDR3 spans 12 residues, counting both ends. The CDR3 loop reads CASSLVGTGALF.

The V call is TRBV20-1, the J call TRBJ2-5; a possible D gene is TRBD1 (5 bases). Looked up from germline, CDR1 is DFQATT and CDR2 is SNEGSKA (reference sequence). The V end lost 2 bases, the J end lost 6 bases, and 7 bases lay between the germline ends. The CDR3 length is 11 residues. The CDR3 region is CSARQGQTQYF. In DNA, the CDR3 is TGCAGTGCTAGACAGGGTCAGACCCAGTACTTC.

The chain joins TRBV11-3 to TRBJ1-5, with D possibly being TRBD1 (6 bases). The V gene's germline CDR1 is SGHNT and CDR2 YENEEA. This CDR3 comprises 20 residues. V shed 3 bases and J shed 1 base, with 25 bases lying between them. The CDR3 reads CASSFSSEQGPHQSNQPQHF. The CDR3 nucleotides read TGTGCCAGCAGCTTCTCTTCGGAACAGGGCCCACATCAGAGCAATCAGCCCCAGCATTTT.

The chain has TRBV5-1 and TRBJ2-5; 9 bases are shared with TRBD1. The CDR3 covers 15 residues. V was clipped by 4 bases and J by 2 bases; unmatched bases: 6. Germline-derived CDR1 and CDR2 are SGHRS and YFSETQ. The CDR3 sequence is CASSTGTGPQETQYF. The CDR3 nucleotides read TGCGCCAGCAGCACCGGGACAGGGCCTCAAGAGACCCAGTACTTC.

J is TRBJ1-1 and V is TRBV6-6; D might be TRBD1 (5 bases). The germline gives CDR1 MNHNY, CDR2 SVGAGI (reference sequence). This CDR3 contains 13 residues. Deletions cut 2 bases from V and 5 bases from J, with 9 bases between. CDR3 region: CASSYREGTEAFF. Here the CDR3 DNA reads TGTGCCAGCAGTTACAGGGAGGGGACTGAAGCTTTCTTT.

CDR3 DNA: TGCGCCAGCAGCACGACTAGCGGGGGGATATTCAATGAGCAGTTCTTC. Translation: CASSTTSGGIFNEQFF. The chain joins TRBV5-1 to TRBJ2-1; 13 bases agree with TRBD2. This CDR3 comprises 16 residues. V lost 4 bases and J lost 6; bases outside the gene matches: 7. The germline V gene encodes CDR1 SGHRS and CDR2 YFSETQ.

The rearrangement links TRBV6-1 to TRBJ2-7; no firm D call. Trimming removed 2 bases from V and 4 bases from J, with 15 bases in between. The CDR3 length is 15 residues. Germline-derived CDR1 and CDR2 are MNHNS and SASEGT. CDR3 in amino acids: CASSEYPLPTYEQYF. The CDR3 bases are TGTGCCAGCAGTGAATACCCCCTGCCCACGTACGAGCAGTACTTC.

V usage is TRBV7-8 and J usage is TRBJ1-2, with D unresolved. Trimming took off 1 base at V and 8 bases at J, with 14 bases between the two ends. This CDR3 is built from 14 residues. The germline V gene has CDR1 SGHVS and CDR2 FQNEAQ. The CDR3 coding sequence is TGTGCCAGCAGCTTAGGGAATTCAGTTGCGGGCTACACCTTC. Translated, it gives CASSLGNSVAGYTF.